This paragraph covers one TCR beta chain sequence. This sample was taken from a study of blood T cell repertoires in COVID-19. Study summary: Samples representing acute and convalescent COVID-19 were sourced from the United States, Italy and Spain. In each case, the material was cDNA or gDNA derived from T cells, B-cell-depleted T cells, or PBMCs.

The Seattle site enrolled patients during active infection and followed them longitudinally. Authors' data handling: The authors estimated nucleated cell counts from reference gene primer amplification. Using immunoSEQ multiplex PCR, the repertoire was profiled, and TCRdb retains in-frame clones only, with some absent. That table gives V, J and clone size, and the DNA gave D and trimming. The data show some 70,000 clones, with 76% seen just once and around 14% held by the top ten. Germline CDR1 reads LNHDA; CDR2 reads SQIVND (reference sequence). V shed 7 bases and J shed 2 bases, with 12 bases lying between them. This CDR3 has 13 amino acids.

The sequenced material came from peripheral blood. V gene TRBV19 combines with J gene TRBJ2-7; weak D call: TRBD2 (5 bases). The receptor comes from a man aged 60-69 years with COVID-19, enrolled during active disease. The CDR3 bases are TGTGCCAGTACCGAGGGCCCGCCCTACGAGCAGTACTTC. Translating it yields CASTEGPPYEQYF.